One and the same sample provided the 18 T cell receptor beta chains below, sequenced in a study of blood T cell repertoires in COVID-19. TCRdb's copy holds only in-frame clones and misses some; the assay was immunoSEQ multiplex PCR. This sample has more than 200,000 clones; over 75% occur once, and the top ten carry about 7.7%. Sequenced input: PBMCs or T cells enriched from blood (not recorded which). The receptors here all came from a woman in her thirties or forties with acute COVID-19.

This clone came up a few times. This specimen includes other DNA sequences encoding the same CDR3. The V gene is TRBV19, the J gene TRBJ1-5; 10 bases are shared with TRBD1. Germline V gene lookup returns CDR1 LNHDA and CDR2 SQIVND (reference sequence). This CDR3 comprises 14 residues. J gave up 2 bases and V 5 bases, and 0 bases lay outside the gene matches. CDR3 bases: TGTGCCAGTAGTGGGACAGGGGGCAATCAGCCCCAGCATTTT. Residues: CASSGTGGNQPQHF. The variable domain in full, with the rest retrieved from reference TRBV19 and TRBJ1-5, is DGGITQSPKYLFRKEGQNVTLSCEQNLNHDAMYWYRQDPGQGLRLIYYSQIVNDFQKGDIAEGYSVSREKKESFPLTVTSAQKNPTAFYLCASSGTGGNQPQHFGDGTRLSIL.

This chain links TRBV5-4 with TRBJ2-2, with TRBD1 identical over 7 bases. Germline values: CDR1 SGHNT, CDR2 YYREEE (reference sequence). The J segment lost 7 bases and the V segment lost 2 bases, leaving 8 bases of the junction unmatched. The CDR3 extends over 15 amino acids. The CDR3 region has the DNA TGTGCCAGCAGCTTTAAACAGGGGTATAACGGGGAGCTGTTTTTT. As protein: CASSFKQGYNGELFF.

The rearrangement uses TRBV9 and TRBJ2-7; D might be TRBD2 (5 bases). CDR1 and CDR2 from the germline V gene are SGDLS and YYNGEE. Trimming left V 4 bases short and J 3 bases short, with 17 bases between. The length of the CDR3 is 15 residues. For the CDR3, the DNA is TGTGCCAGCAGCTCGCGGACGGGAACCGGCTACGAGCAGTACTTC. Amino acids: CASSSRTGTGYEQYF.

V usage is TRBV19 and J usage is TRBJ1-4, with TRBD1 identical over 7 bases. CDR1 is LNHDA, CDR2 SQIVND, per germline (reference sequence). The CDR3 has 14 residues. Trimming removed 5 bases from V and 5 bases from J; junction bases left unmatched: 5. The CDR3 nucleotides read TGTGCCAGTAGTCCGACAGGGCTGAATGAAAAACTGTTTTTT. Translating gives CASSPTGLNEKLFF.

The rearrangement joins TRBV9 to TRBJ2-2, with TRBD1 identical over 7 bases. Trimming removed 1 base from V and 3 bases from J; junction bases left unmatched: 3. This CDR3 comprises 15 residues. Germline V gene sequence: CDR1 SGDLS, CDR2 YYNGEE. The CDR3, as DNA: TGTGCCAGCAGCGTACAGGGGGAATACACCGGGGAGCTGTTTTTT. Its protein is CASSVQGEYTGELFF.

CDR3 amino acids: CASSDHGTEAFF. The CDR3 DNA follows: TGTGCCAGCAGTGATCACGGGACTGAAGCTTTCTTT. The rearrangement joins TRBV7-9 to TRBJ1-1; D is ambiguous. V was clipped by 6 bases and J by 5 bases, with 10 bases between them. The CDR3 contains 12 residues. Germline V lookup: CDR1 SEHNR, CDR2 FQNEAQ (reference sequence).

V usage is TRBV27 and J usage is TRBJ2-2, with D possibly being TRBD2 (6 bases). The V gene lost 2 bases and the J gene lost 2 bases, with 9 bases spanning the gap. The CDR3 has 15 residues. Per the germline V gene, CDR1 is MNHEY and CDR2 is SMNVEV (reference sequence). CDR3 DNA sequence: TGTGCCAGCAGTTTACGGGAGTCCAACACCGGGGAGCTGTTTTTT. Protein sequence: CASSLRESNTGELFF.

The V and J genes are TRBV6-2 or TRBV6-3 and TRBJ2-1; weak D call: TRBD2 (5 bases). CDR1 MNHEY and CDR2 SVGEGT come from the germline V gene. CDR3 size: 15 residues. Trimming removed 5 bases at V and 0 bases at J, with 11 bases between. The CDR3 reads CASSLVASSYNEQFF. CDR3 DNA sequence: TGTGCCAGCAGTCTCGTAGCGAGCTCCTACAATGAGCAGTTCTTC.

The rearrangement uses TRBV4-3 and TRBJ2-7; 10 bases fit TRBD2. Unmatched junction bases numbered 6, after V lost 1 base and J lost 0 bases. CDR3 length equals 17 residues. Germline V lookup: CDR1 LGHNA, CDR2 YSLEER. This chain's CDR3 is CASSQGIAGGTSYEQYF. The CDR3 nucleotides are TGCGCCAGCAGCCAAGGGATAGCGGGAGGTACCTCCTACGAGCAGTACTTC.

The chain joins TRBV18 to TRBJ1-5; TRBD1 matches at 10 bases. CDR3 length equals 16 residues. Losses at the gene ends were 6 bases for V and 1 base for J; bases not matched to a gene: 6. From germline, CDR1 is KGHSH and CDR2 LQKENI. The CDR3 loop is CASSVGTGASNQPQHF. The CDR3 nucleotides read TGTGCCAGCTCGGTGGGGACAGGGGCAAGCAATCAGCCCCAGCATTTT. The complete variable domain, with remaining parts taken from reference TRBV18 and TRBJ1-5, reads NAGVMQNPRHLVRRRGQEARLRCSPMKGHSHVYWYRQLPEEGLKFMVYLQKENIIDESGMPKERFSAEFPKEGPSILRIQQVVRGDSAAYFCASSVGTGASNQPQHFGDGTRLSIL.

The chain is built from TRBV15 and TRBJ2-5, with 11 bases matching TRBD1. This CDR3 spans 18 amino acids. Looked up from germline, CDR1 is LNHNV and CDR2 is YYDKDF (reference sequence). Trimming removed 0 bases from V and 5 bases from J; junction bases left unmatched: 11. CDR3 sequence reads: CATSRDIGQGAQAETQYF. The CDR3 nucleotides are TGTGCCACCAGCAGAGATATAGGACAGGGGGCGCAGGCTGAGACCCAGTACTTC.

Here the CDR3 reads CASSELGRGQETQYF. DNA of the CDR3: TGTGCCAGCAGTGAATTAGGCAGGGGCCAAGAGACCCAGTACTTC. The gene calls are TRBV6-1 and TRBJ2-5; perhaps TRBD1 as D (6 bases). The CDR3 covers 15 residues. V was pared by 2 bases and J by 1 base, with 11 bases between. Germline V CDR1 and CDR2: MNHNS, SASEGT.

This chain links TRBV6-5 with TRBJ1-5, with 9 bases matching TRBD1. J was trimmed by 5 bases and V by 4 bases; bases with no gene match: 3. The germline V gene has CDR1 MNHEY and CDR2 SVGAGI. This CDR3 region has 14 residues. CDR3 DNA sequence: TGTGCCAGCAGTTTACAGGGGGCCGATCAGCCCCAGCATTTT. Translated: CASSLQGADQPQHF.

This clone was counted a few times. V gene TRBV5-1 combines with J gene TRBJ2-7; the match to TRBD2 covers 7 bases. The CDR3 length is 15 residues. J lost 3 bases, V lost 0 bases, and 6 bases had no gene match. Looked up from germline, CDR1 is SGHRS and CDR2 is YFSETQ. The CDR3 DNA is TGCGCCAGCAGCTTGGATGCGGGAGAGTTCTACGAGCAGTACTTC. Translating it yields CASSLDAGEFYEQYF.

This rearrangement joins TRBV19 to TRBJ1-2, with no clear D. The CDR3 is 15 residues long. Trimming took off 3 bases at V and 8 bases at J, with 19 bases between the two ends. Germline V CDR1 and CDR2: LNHDA, SQIVND (reference sequence). The CDR3 protein is CASSIVVGRPGGYTF. The CDR3 DNA reads TGTGCCAGTAGTATTGTGGTAGGGCGACCGGGAGGCTACACCTTC.

The chain links TRBV28 to TRBJ1-5, with TRBD1 matching 8 bases. Germline V gene sequence: CDR1 MDHEN, CDR2 SYDVKM. The CDR3 runs 16 residues. V was pared by 6 bases and J by 3 bases, with 10 bases of the junction left unmatched. For the CDR3, the DNA is TGTGCCAGCAGATCCACTCGGGACAGGTCCAATCAGCCCCAGCATTTT. Translating gives CASRSTRDRSNQPQHF.

The V and J genes are TRBV3-1 (or the pseudogene TRBV3-2) and TRBJ2-7; D not resolved. CDR1 LGHDT and CDR2 YNNKEL come from the germline V gene (reference sequence). V lost 1 base and J lost 7, with 11 bases in between. There are 13 residues in the CDR3. CDR3 DNA sequence: TGTGCCAGCAGCCAAGTCCGCCGGAGTGAGCAGTACTTC. Translation: CASSQVRRSEQYF.

This clone came up a few times. This chain connects TRBV6-5 to TRBJ1-1; D gene uncertain. Trimming cost V 6 bases and J 0 bases, with 5 bases left between them. The CDR3 extends over 12 amino acids. Germline V gene data show CDR1 as MNHEY and CDR2 as SVGAGI. The CDR3 nucleotides are TGTGCCAGCAGAGACTTGAACACTGAAGCTTTCTTT. It is translated as CASRDLNTEAFF.